The subject of this entry is one T cell receptor beta chain. The antigen remains unidentified. TCRdb recomputed calls from the 5' RACE reads with MiXCR, one row per CDR3 protein. Here the sample spans about 450,000 distinct CDR3 sequences, 20% to 30% being singletons. The sample belongs to a study of CD8 T cells in ankylosing spondylitis. Whole-study results and caveats: Ankylosing spondylitis blood appeared to be characterized by a TCR beta motif of fewer than ten highly homologous variants. Within matched ankylosing spondylitis synovial fluid, disease-linked clones were reportedly significantly enriched.

From germline, CDR1 is LGHDT and CDR2 YNNKEL (reference sequence). This CDR3 has 16 amino acids. Trimming removed 5 bases from V and 1 base from J; junction bases left unmatched: 5. Sequenced material: blood, either unsorted or a sorted T cell fraction (not recorded which). The sequence was obtained from a male donor with ankylosing spondylitis. This sequence joins TRBV3-1 and TRBJ2-3, with 11 bases lining up with TRBD2. CDR3: CASSTTSGSRTDTQYF. DNA for the CDR3: TGTGCCAGCAGCACCACTAGCGGGAGCCGCACAGATACGCAGTATTTT.